Each of the 25 T cell receptor beta chains below was sequenced from the same sample in a study of tumor and adjacent non-tumor tissue in lung cancer. Three rounds of nested PCR, following a modified ARM-PCR protocol, produced the TCRbeta library. TCRdb re-derived calls from the multiplex PCR reads in MiXCR, one entry per CDR3 protein. The table has about 98,000 distinct CDR3 sequences, 80% seen once. No cell sorting was done before RNA was extracted from the tissue. More than 3 cm separated this lung sample from the edge of the tumor. Specimen: distant non-tumor lung tissue. All receptors derive from a man between 60 and 75 years old with small cell lung cancer.

The chain couples TRBV29-1 to TRBJ1-4; TRBD1 might be the D (5 bases). The CDR3 covers 14 residues. V was clipped by 4 bases and J by 5 bases, with 14 bases between them. Per germline, CDR1 SQVTM and CDR2 ANQGSEA. CDR3 bases: TGCAGCGTTGCCAGGGATGGGGTAAATGAAAAACTGTTTTTT. Protein product: CSVARDGVNEKLFF.

This clonotype was seen at least ten times. The chain combines TRBV12-3 or TRBV12-4 with TRBJ2-3; 7 bases fit TRBD2. This CDR3 comprises 15 residues. With 1 base clipped from V and 5 bases from J, the junction kept 6 bases outside the gene matches. The CDR3 spells CASSLGGSSRDTQYF. The CDR3 DNA follows: TGTGCCAGCAGTTTAGGCGGGAGCTCCAGAGATACGCAGTATTTT.

About this clonotype: The junction does not match germline at one end; this may be a read error. This rearrangement joins TRBV6-5 to TRBJ1-2; maybe TRBD1 (5 bases). CDR1 is MNHEY and CDR2 is SVGAGI in the germline V gene. CDR3 length: 16 amino acids. Here the CDR3 DNA reads TGTGCCAGCACCCCCGTCACCGGGACGGGGAACTATGACTACGCCTTC. It is translated as CASTPVTGTGNYDYAF.

In the case of this clonotype: A much larger clonotype is one base distant, so this may be a read error. This chain joins TRBV24-1 and TRBJ1-5, with no clear D. The CDR3 contains 15 residues. The V gene lost 4 bases and the J gene lost 5 bases, with 14 bases spanning the gap. The V gene's germline CDR1 is KGHDR and CDR2 SFDVKD. The DNA of the CDR3 is TGTGCCACCAGTGAGTCGGGAGAGGCACATCAGCCCCAGCATTTT. Translated: CATSESGEAHQPQHF.

In its sample, this clonotype was seen many times. The rearrangement uses TRBV20-1 and TRBJ2-7; 7 nucleotides line up with TRBD1. Trimming took 2 bases from V and 1 from J; bases not matched to a gene: 5. CDR1 is DFQATT and CDR2 is SNEGSKA in the germline V gene (reference sequence). The CDR3 is 14 residues long. The CDR3 is CSARPLQGSYEQYV. For the CDR3, the DNA is TGCAGTGCTAGACCATTACAGGGGTCCTACGAGCAGTACGTC.

This clonotype has a single count. Here the CDR3 omits its conserved ending phenylalanine or tryptophan, so a read error is the likely source. The chain uses TRBV29-1 and TRBJ1-5, with D unresolved. With 7 bases removed from V and 4 bases from J, the gap between germline ends came to 14 bases. The CDR3 consists of 13 residues. Germline CDR1 is SQVTM and CDR2 is ANQGSEA. Written as DNA, the CDR3 is TGCAGCGCGAGGGCAGGTACTAATCAGCCCCAGCATTTA. It codes for CSARAGTNQPQHL.

This rearrangement joins TRBV7-9 to TRBJ1-2; 8 nucleotides match TRBD1. CDR1 is SEHNR, CDR2 FQNEAQ, per germline (reference sequence). Unmatched junction bases numbered 7, after V lost 5 bases and J lost 2 bases. This CDR3 has 15 residues. The CDR3 coding sequence is TGTGCCAGCAGCCATACTCAGGGGGCAAACTATGGCTACACCTTC. Residues: CASSHTQGANYGYTF.

This chain joins TRBV11-3 and TRBJ2-7, with D perhaps assigned TRBD1 or TRBD2 (5 bases each). Germline values: CDR1 SGHNT, CDR2 YENEEA. The CDR3 sequence is 14 residues long. V was shortened by 5 bases and J by 6 bases, with 17 bases between the two germline ends. The CDR3 DNA follows: TGTGCCAGCAGCCCCCGGGACGAAGCTGGCGAGCAGTACTTC. Translating gives CASSPRDEAGEQYF.

As regards this clonotype: Sequence at one end of the junction differs from germline and may be a read error. V is TRBV20-1 and J is TRBJ2-7; 7 positions agree with TRBD2. CDR1 is DFQATT and CDR2 is SNEGSKA in the germline V gene (reference sequence). The CDR3 consists of 16 residues. CDR3 bases: TGCAGTACTAGAGACTTACTAGCGCGAAGCTCCTACGAGCAGTACTTC. This encodes CSTRDLLARSSYEQYF.

V is TRBV5-4 and J is TRBJ2-5; D uncertain. Trimming cost V 7 bases and J 2 bases, with 12 bases left between them. This CDR3 has 13 residues. Germline values: CDR1 SGHNT, CDR2 YYREEE (reference sequence). As DNA, the CDR3 is TGTGCCAGCGGCAATCGAGAGCAAGAGACCCAGTACTTC. Translating it yields CASGNREQETQYF.

Note on this clonotype: Compared with germline, one end of the junction differs, possibly owing to a read error. The chain recombines TRBV6-1 with TRBJ2-6; D may match TRBD1 or TRBD2 (5 bases each). Germline V gives CDR1 MNHNS, CDR2 SASEGT. This CDR3 has 16 amino acids. As DNA, the CDR3 is TGTGCCAGCAGTGGGGGGATCTCTTCTGGGGCCAACGTCCCGACCTTC. It translates to CASSGGISSGANVPTF.

On this clonotype: One end of the junction fails to match germline, which may point to a read error. CDR3 sequence: CASSLWQILTNTGELLF. Here the CDR3 DNA reads TGTGCCAGCAGTTTATGGCAGATCCTTACTAACACCGGGGAGTTGCTTTTC. The chain has TRBV12-3 or TRBV12-4 and TRBJ2-2, with D possibly TRBD2 on 5 matching bases. CDR3 length: 17 residues.

This clonotype was counted many times. The rearrangement uses TRBV12-3 or TRBV12-4 and TRBJ1-2; no clear D. The CDR3 runs to 11 residues. Trimming cost V 8 bases and J 7 bases, with 11 bases left between them. DNA of the CDR3: TGTGCCAGCTTAAGACAAGGTGGCTACACCTTC. Its translation is CASLRQGGYTF.

Judged by abundance, this clonotype is medium-sized. The rearrangement uses TRBV29-1 and TRBJ2-1; 13 nucleotides agree with TRBD2. The germline gives CDR1 SQVTM, CDR2 ANQGSEA. The CDR3 length is 13 residues. V lost 7 bases, J lost 10 bases, and 7 bases stayed unmatched. DNA of the CDR3: TGCAGCGCACCGGGACTAGCGGGACTAGAGCAGTTCTTC. It codes for CSAPGLAGLEQFF.

Remarks on this clonotype: An end of the junction does not agree with germline; a read error may underlie this. The DNA for the CDR3 is TGCAGCCTCCAGGGACTAGTGGACAATGAGCAGCTCTTC. This encodes CSLQGLVDNEQLF. This chain uses TRBV29-1 with TRBJ2-1; TRBD2 matches 8 bases. The germline V gene encodes CDR1 SQVTM and CDR2 ANQGSEA. The CDR3 loop spans 13 amino acids.

Concerning this clonotype itself: This clone may be a read error of a much larger clone one base away. The chain links TRBV7-8 to TRBJ2-1; tentative D call: TRBD2 (6 bases). The CDR3 covers 18 residues. V lost 1 base to trimming and J lost 8 bases, with 24 bases between them. Germline V lookup: CDR1 SGHVS, CDR2 FQNEAQ. In DNA, the CDR3 is TGTGCCAGCAGCTTAGGGGCTAACGTGGGACTGTTCCTCGATGAGCAGTTCTTC. Amino acids: CASSLGANVGLFLDEQFF.

This chain uses TRBV6-5 with TRBJ1-2; TRBD1 aligns across 7 bases. J was trimmed by 9 bases and V by 7 bases; bases with no gene match: 14. This CDR3 contains 14 residues. Looked up from germline, CDR1 is MNHEY and CDR2 is SVGAGI. Written as DNA, the CDR3 is TGTGCCAGCAAATCTAACGACAGGGACGCTTGCTACACCTTC. Amino acids: CASKSNDRDACYTF.

This clonotype was counted many times. The chain couples TRBV7-8 to TRBJ2-3; 7 bases are shared with TRBD1. CDR3 size: 15 residues. V shed 10 bases, J shed 0 bases, and the junction held 10 bases outside the gene matches. Germline assignment: CDR1 SGHVS and CDR2 FQNEAQ. CDR3 protein: CATFQGVISTDTQYF. The CDR3 nucleotides read TGTGCCACCTTCCAGGGGGTCATCAGCACAGATACGCAGTATTTT.

Turning to this clonotype: A much larger clonotype is one base distant, so this may be a read error. The chain recombines TRBV5-8 with TRBJ2-1; D might be TRBD2 (5 bases). This CDR3 has 18 residues. Trimming pared 1 base from V and 3 bases from J, leaving 20 bases between. Germline assignment: CDR1 SGHTS and CDR2 YDEGEE. CDR3 in DNA: TGTGCCAGCAGCTTGTTCGGGCGGGCTAGCCGTCTCTACAATGAGCAGTTCTTC. This gives the protein CASSLFGRASRLYNEQFF.

Ten or more counts support this clonotype. V gene TRBV5-4 combines with J gene TRBJ2-1; TRBD1 matches at 9 bases. The trim removed 2 bases at V and 9 bases at J, leaving 3 bases unmatched. The CDR3 length is 13 residues. Germline CDR1 SGHNT, CDR2 YYREEE (reference sequence). The CDR3 region is CASSFTGGGEQFF. Here the CDR3 DNA reads TGTGCCAGCAGCTTTACAGGGGGCGGTGAGCAGTTCTTC.

A word on this clonotype: A much larger clone differs by one base, so this may be a read error. This rearrangement joins TRBV20-1 to TRBJ1-4, with TRBD1 matching over 7 bases. Unmatched junction bases numbered 15, after V lost 3 bases and J lost 8 bases. CDR3 length: 16 amino acids. The V gene's germline CDR1 is DFQATT and CDR2 SNEGSKA (reference sequence). CDR3 region: CSASLRNRGVGEKLFF. CDR3 nucleotides: TGCAGTGCTAGCCTCCGCAACAGGGGAGTAGGGGAAAAACTGTTTTTT.

To note about this clonotype: Since the CDR3 does not end with the conserved phenylalanine or tryptophan, this likely comes from a read error. This chain links TRBV11-2 with TRBJ2-7; D call uncertain. The CDR3 extends over 13 amino acids. Germline CDR1 and CDR2: SGHAT and FQNNGV. The V end lost 1 base, the J end lost 3 bases, and 7 bases lay between the germline ends. CDR3 DNA sequence: TGTGCCAGCAGCTTAGCTGGCTACTACGAGCAGTACATA. It specifies CASSLAGYYEQYI.

As for this clonotype: A much larger clone is a single base away; this may be a read error. V gene TRBV25-1 combines with J gene TRBJ1-1; no reliable D call. Germline V gene sequence: CDR1 MGHDK, CDR2 SYGVNS. V shed 3 bases and J shed 7 bases, with 24 bases lying between them. This CDR3 region has 17 residues. In DNA, the CDR3 is TGTGCCAGCAGTGAGGTATTAGTTCGGGGAAGATCCAGTGAAGCTTTCTTT. Residues: CASSEVLVRGRSSEAFF.

As regards this clonotype: Just one base apart from a much larger clone, this may be a read error. The V and J genes are TRBV5-1 and TRBJ2-5, with no clear D. CDR3 length equals 13 residues. Per the germline V gene, CDR1 is SGHRS and CDR2 is YFSETQ. The CDR3 is CASSFQVQESQYF. In nucleotides, the CDR3 is TGCGCCAGCAGCTTCCAGGTCCAAGAGTCCCAGTACTTC.

With respect to this clonotype: The junction differs from germline at one of its ends, possibly a read error. J is TRBJ2-6 and V is TRBV5-1, with D possibly being TRBD1 (5 bases). Per the germline V gene, CDR1 is SGHRS and CDR2 is YFSETQ. This CDR3 region has 14 residues. CDR3: CASSLISGANVLAF. The CDR3 DNA is TGCGCCAGCAGCTTGATATCTGGGGCCAACGTCCTGGCTTTC.